This T cell receptor beta chain appears in the sequencing data of a study of beta chain features in type 1 diabetes. Study outcomes and limitations: Shorter TCRB CDR3s, moderately but significantly so, were found in Type 1 diabetes patients in all four CD4+ subsets.

Reverse transcribing all isolated RNA meant expressed TCRB transcripts were sequenced. Only in-frame clones appear in the TCRdb table, and some are missing; sequencing was by immunoSEQ multiplex PCR. This sample carries about 320,000 clones, less than 15% of them seen once, and the ten largest clones take over 5%. Germline V CDR1 and CDR2: LGHNA, YSLEER. Between the trimmed V and J ends, which lost 0 bases and 6 bases, there was a span of 11 bases. This CDR3 comprises 15 residues. This clone was detected ten times or more. No antigen is known for it. The TCR originated in a young man in good health. This chain links TRBV4-3 with TRBJ2-2; weak D call: TRBD2 (5 bases). Material for sequencing was central memory CD4+ T cells from blood. CDR3 DNA: TGCGCCAGCAGCCAAGATCGGGAAGGCCCCGGGGAGCTGTTTTTT. Residues: CASSQDREGPGELFF.